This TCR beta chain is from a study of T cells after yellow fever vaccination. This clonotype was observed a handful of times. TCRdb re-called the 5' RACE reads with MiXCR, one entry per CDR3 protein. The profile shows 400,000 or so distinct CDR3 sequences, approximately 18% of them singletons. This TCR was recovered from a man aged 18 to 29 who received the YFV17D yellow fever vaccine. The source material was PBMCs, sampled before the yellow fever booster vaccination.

CDR3 in DNA: TGTGCCAGCAGCTTATCAGGGGGAGGTAACTACGAGCAGTACTTC. Residues: CASSLSGGGNYEQYF. The rearrangement links TRBV11-2 to TRBJ2-7; a weak D match, TRBD1 (7 bases). CDR3 length: 15 amino acids. Trimming took off 2 bases at V and 3 bases at J, with 14 bases between the two ends. Germline V CDR1 and CDR2: SGHAT, FQNNGV.